A selection of T cell receptor beta chains follows, all from one sample in a study of vaccination effects on CD4 cells after COVID-19. Profiled with immunoSEQ multiplex PCR; TCRdb holds only in-frame clones, not every one. The sample includes some 63,000 clones, approximately 70% of them seen just once. No antigen has been identified for these receptors. The source was CD4+ T cells from PBMCs cultured without peptide, collected before COVID-19 vaccination. All receptors come from a human donor who had a prior SARS-CoV-2 infection. Each CDR3 is given with its conserved first and last residue. A D gene is named only where the DNA matches it firmly. The listing skips clone size in some rows; elsewhere it reads once, few, many or a size class.

CDR3nt | CDR3aa | d_gene | j_gene | v_gene | abundance
TGTGCCAGCACCGAAAACACAAATCAGCCCCAGCATTTT | CASTENTNQPQHF | . | TRBJ1-5 | TRBV2 | .
TGCAGCGCCACGAAAGCCTACGAGCAGTACTTC | CSATKAYEQYF | . | TRBJ2-7 | TRBV29-1 | once
TGTGCCACACGGGACAGCCTATTCCCCCTGAGCAATCAGCCCCAGCATTTT | CATRDSLFPLSNQPQHF | TRBD1 | TRBJ1-5 | TRBV24-1 | .
TGTGCCAGCAGCTTTCAACAGGGTGAGAATGAGCAGTTCTTC | CASSFQQGENEQFF | . | TRBJ2-1 | TRBV5-6 | .
TGTGCCAGCAGCGCAGTGGGGGGATTGAGTGAGCAGTACTTC | CASSAVGGLSEQYF | . | TRBJ2-7 | TRBV9 | .
TGTGCCTGGAGTGAAGTAGCCGACGGATGGGAAAAACTGTTTTTT | CAWSEVADGWEKLFF | . | TRBJ1-4 | TRBV30 | .
TGCGCCAGCTCCACTAGCGGGTTACCAGTATACAATGAGCAGTTCTTC | CASSTSGLPVYNEQFF | TRBD2 | TRBJ2-1 | TRBV10-1 | .
TGTGCCAGCAGCTTACGGTGGGGTGAGACCCAGTACTTC | CASSLRWGETQYF | . | TRBJ2-5 | TRBV7-9 | .
TGTGCCAGCAGTGAATTTGTCAGGGGGACCGGGGAGCTGTTTTTT | CASSEFVRGTGELFF | TRBD1 | TRBJ2-2 | TRBV2 | .
TGTGCCAGCTCACCACTTAAGAACACTGAAGCTTTCTTT | CASSPLKNTEAFF | . | TRBJ1-1 | TRBV18 | .
TGTGCCAGCAGCTTACTTCGAGGTCGGGACCCCCAAGAGACCCAGTACTTC | CASSLLRGRDPQETQYF | . | TRBJ2-5 | TRBV7-2 | .
TGTGCCAGCAGCTTAGTATCCCAGCGGGCACACTACGAGCAGTACTTC | CASSLVSQRAHYEQYF | . | TRBJ2-7 | TRBV7-6 | .
TGTGCCAGCAGCGTAGAGCAGACAACGAACACCGGGGAGCTGTTTTTT | CASSVEQTTNTGELFF | . | TRBJ2-2 | TRBV9 | .
TGCGCCAGCAGCCTGTGGACTAGCGGGAGGACAAACAATGAGCAGTTCTTC | CASSLWTSGRTNNEQFF | TRBD2 | TRBJ2-1 | TRBV5-1 | .
TGCGCCAGCAGCCAAGACTTTTCACCCCTCCACTTT | CASSQDFSPLHF | . | TRBJ1-6 | TRBV4-3 | .
TGCGCCAGCAGCGAGGACGGGGGTACGCAGTATTTT | CASSEDGGTQYF | . | TRBJ2-3 | TRBV5-1 | .
TGTGCCAGCAGCCCTGTCACAGCGGGGGGCACAGATACGCAGTATTTT | CASSPVTAGGTDTQYF | TRBD2 | TRBJ2-3 | TRBV4-2 | .
TGTGCCAGCACCCCAGGAAGGAACACTGAAGCTTTCTTT | CASTPGRNTEAFF | . | TRBJ1-1 | TRBV6-5 | .
TGTGCCACCAGTGATTCGCGGGGACTAGCGTCTTACAATGAGCAGTTCTTC | CATSDSRGLASYNEQFF | TRBD2 | TRBJ2-1 | TRBV24-1 | .
TGCGCCAGCAGCCAAGCTTTGGCTATCCTATACAATGAGCAGTTCTTC | CASSQALAILYNEQFF | . | TRBJ2-1 | TRBV4-1 | .
TGTGCCAGCTCACCTTTCTCTCCGGGACCTTACAATCAGCCCCAGCATTTT | CASSPFSPGPYNQPQHF | . | TRBJ1-5 | TRBV18 | once
TGTGCCAGCAGCCCCGGACAGGGATCATATGAAAAACTGTTTTTT | CASSPGQGSYEKLFF | TRBD1 | TRBJ1-4 | TRBV3-1/TRBV3-2 | few
TGTGCCAGCAGCCGGGATGGGGGGGATTCACCCCTCCACTTT | CASSRDGGDSPLHF | . | TRBJ1-6 | TRBV5-4 | few
TGTGCCAGCAGTTTCCCGGGTACTCCTATTTTCGAGCAGTTCTTC | CASSFPGTPIFEQFF | . | TRBJ2-1 | TRBV6-2/TRBV6-3 | .
TGTGCCAGTAGCGACCCAGCCGGGGTATTGAAGGCTGAAGCTTTCTTT | CASSDPAGVLKAEAFF | . | TRBJ1-1 | TRBV19 | few
TGTGCCAGCAGCTTGGGGGGACAGGTCCCCTGGAACACCTTC | CASSLGGQVPWNTF | TRBD1 | TRBJ1-2 | TRBV5-6 | .
TGCGCCAGCAGCCTCAGACTAGCGGGGGACATGGATACGCAGTATTTT | CASSLRLAGDMDTQYF | TRBD2 | TRBJ2-3 | TRBV4-3 | .
TGTGCCAGTAGTATAAAAGAGGCAGGCGAGGGAGCTTTCTTT | CASSIKEAGEGAFF | . | TRBJ1-1 | TRBV19 | .
TGTGCCAGCAGCCTAAAAGAGACCCAGTACTTC | CASSLKETQYF | . | TRBJ2-5 | TRBV7-6 | .
TGTGCCAGCAGTCGGTCTTTAGCAGATACGCAGTATTTT | CASSRSLADTQYF | . | TRBJ2-3 | TRBV27 | .
TGTGCCAGCTCACTACAGCGGAACACTGAAGCTTTCTTT | CASSLQRNTEAFF | . | TRBJ1-1 | TRBV18 | .
TGCGCCAGCATCCCTGGTAGGGGACTAGCTGAGGATACGCAGTATTTT | CASIPGRGLAEDTQYF | TRBD2 | TRBJ2-3 | TRBV10-2 | .
TGTGCCAGCAGCCAAGATTTGCATCAGCCCCAGCATTTT | CASSQDLHQPQHF | . | TRBJ1-5 | TRBV14 | .
TGCGCCAGCAGCTTGGCGTCAGCGGGAGGGTTAAATGAGCAGTTCTTC | CASSLASAGGLNEQFF | TRBD2 | TRBJ2-1 | TRBV5-1 | .
TGTGCCAGCAGTGAACAGGGACAGTTTAAGCAGTTCTTC | CASSEQGQFKQFF | TRBD1 | TRBJ2-1 | TRBV6-1 | .